The 27 T cell receptor beta chains presented below share a single source sample, sequenced in a study of regulatory T cells in long-lasting Graves disease. In building TCR beta libraries, iRepertoire HTBI primers were used together with Arm-PCR of CDR3 regions. Each CDR3 protein is one row after TCRdb ran MiXCR on the multiplex PCR reads. The sample carries 350,000 to 450,000 distinct CDR3 sequences, over 15% recorded once. Time point indicated: newly diagnosed GD, antithyroid drugs for less than 3 months. RNA isolated from PBMCs was used to make the TCR library. The data were also submitted as part of a second study, on T cells in Graves' hyperthyroidism and ophthalmopathy.

Material: peripheral blood mononuclear cells (PBMCs), obtained at new diagnosis, from a patient treated with antithyroid drugs. The receptor source for this set is a man in his forties or fifties with Graves disease.

The V gene is TRBV9, the J gene TRBJ2-7, with TRBD1 as a possible D gene (6 bases). V was trimmed by 0 bases and J by 6 bases, leaving 13 bases between them. The V gene's germline CDR1 is SGDLS and CDR2 YYNGEE. This CDR3 spans 14 amino acids. CDR3 region: CASSVGTGYGEQYF. DNA for the CDR3: TGTGCCAGCAGCGTAGGAACAGGGTATGGCGAGCAGTACTTC.

This clonotype was counted between two and nine times. V usage is TRBV3-1 and J usage is TRBJ2-4; D gene ambiguous. CDR1 and CDR2 from the germline V gene are LGHDT and YNNKEL (reference sequence). This CDR3 has 12 amino acids. V lost 2 bases to trimming and J lost 6 bases, with 5 bases between them. The CDR3 coding sequence is TGTGCCAGCAGCCAAATGCGAAACATTCAGTACTTC. Its translation: CASSQMRNIQYF.

In the case of this clonotype: Possible read error: a much larger clone is one base away. The genes are TRBV29-1 and TRBJ2-2; D is ambiguous. The CDR3 loop spans 13 amino acids. Germline V gene data show CDR1 as SQVTM and CDR2 as ANQGSEA. Trimming cost V 5 bases and J 4 bases, with 11 bases left between them. The CDR3 loop reads CSVSPWRTGELFF. CDR3 DNA: TGCAGCGTTTCCCCGTGGCGCACCGGGGAGCTGTTTTTT.

This clonotype was observed a few times. The chain couples TRBV10-3 to TRBJ2-7; TRBD1 might be the D (5 bases). Germline CDR1 is ENHRY and CDR2 is SYGVKD. V was trimmed by 6 bases and J by 2 bases, leaving 11 bases between them. The CDR3 sequence is 13 residues long. The chain's CDR3 is CAIRLSGTYEQYF. The CDR3 DNA sequence: TGTGCCATCAGGTTGTCAGGGACCTACGAGCAGTACTTC.

In this sample, this clonotype turned up a few times. The J gene is TRBJ2-3, the V gene TRBV11-3, with 8 bases matching TRBD2. V lost 1 base to trimming and J lost 2 bases; unmatched junction nucleotides: 2. The CDR3 runs to 15 residues. The germline V gene has CDR1 SGHNT and CDR2 YENEEA. The CDR3 is CASSLGGLATDTQYF. The CDR3 nucleotides are TGTGCCAGCAGCTTAGGCGGACTAGCCACAGATACGCAGTATTTT. Looking up the rest from reference TRBV11-3 and TRBJ2-3 gives the full variable domain: EAGVVQSPRYKIIEKKQPVAFWCNPISGHNTLYWYLQNLGQGPELLIRYENEEAVDDSQLPKDRFSAERLKGVDSTLKIQPAELGDSAVYLCASSLGGLATDTQYFGPGTRLTVL.

This clonotype appeared many times. The chain is built from TRBV20-1 and TRBJ2-1; D is possibly TRBD1 (6 bases). Trimming stripped 0 bases from V and 1 base from J, with 10 bases between. CDR1 DFQATT and CDR2 SNEGSKA come from the germline V gene (reference sequence). This CDR3 is 15 amino acids long. The CDR3 protein is CSARETGRSYNEQFF. The CDR3 DNA reads as TGCAGTGCTAGAGAGACAGGCCGTTCCTACAATGAGCAGTTCTTC.

The sample holds many counts of this clonotype. The DNA for the CDR3 is TGTGCCTGGAGTACTAGCGGGACATACAATGAGCAGTTCTTC. It specifies CAWSTSGTYNEQFF. V is TRBV30 and J is TRBJ2-1, with 10 bases fitting TRBD2. V trimming: 2 bases; J trimming: 4 bases; junction bases outside the gene matches: 2. The CDR3 is 14 residues long. In germline, CDR1 is GTSNPN, CDR2 SVGIG (reference sequence).

This clonotype was counted at least ten times. J is TRBJ2-1 and V is TRBV7-9; TRBD2 is a possible D gene (6 bases). The CDR3 is 16 amino acids. CDR1 and CDR2 from the germline V gene are SEHNR and FQNEAQ (reference sequence). V dropped 7 bases and J dropped 4 bases, with 20 bases sitting between them. The CDR3 region is CASISSWAGSYNEQFF. For the CDR3, the DNA is TGTGCCAGCATTAGCTCCTGGGCCGGGAGTTACAATGAGCAGTTCTTC.

The sample holds many counts of this clonotype. This rearrangement joins TRBV2 to TRBJ1-1; no reliable D call. The V gene's germline CDR1 is SNHLY and CDR2 FYNNEI. Trimming left V 7 bases short and J 11 bases short, with 20 bases between. The CDR3 consists of 13 residues. The CDR3 region is CASKARREVTAFF. The CDR3, as DNA: TGTGCCAGCAAGGCCCGACGAGAAGTGACGGCTTTCTTT. Based on the CDR3 plus reference TRBV2 and TRBJ1-1, the full variable domain is EPEVTQTPSHQVTQMGQEVILRCVPISNHLYFYWYRQILGQKVEFLVSFYNNEISEKSEIFDDQFSVERPDGSNFTLKIRSTKLEDSAMYFCASKARREVTAFFGQGTRLTVV.

CDR3 protein: CASSFQVRYEAFF. In nucleotides, the CDR3 is TGTGCCAGCAGTTTTCAGGTCAGGTATGAAGCTTTCTTT. The genes are TRBV28 and TRBJ1-1; D gene ambiguous. The CDR3 totals 13 residues. V was cut by 3 bases and J by 7 bases, with 12 bases left in between. Per germline, CDR1 MDHEN and CDR2 SYDVKM.

This clonotype was counted between two and nine times. The CDR3 DNA follows: TGTGCCAGCAGCTGGGACACAGAGACCCAGTACTTC. It translates to CASSWDTETQYF. This chain joins TRBV11-1 and TRBJ2-5; the D gene is possibly TRBD1 (6 bases). V lost 4 bases, J lost 4 bases, and 7 bases lay in between. The CDR3 covers 12 residues. The germline CDR1 and CDR2 sequences are SGHAT and FQDESV (reference sequence).

This clonotype occurred many times. The CDR3 DNA is TGTGCCAGCAGCTGGAGGGGAGGGAGAGAGACCCAGTACTTC. Protein product: CASSWRGGRETQYF. V and J are TRBV7-9 and TRBJ2-5; 7 bases match TRBD2. Germline CDR1 is SEHNR and CDR2 is FQNEAQ (reference sequence). V trimming: 4 bases; J trimming: 4 bases; junction bases outside the gene matches: 6. This CDR3 comprises 14 residues. Drawing the rest from reference TRBV7-9 and TRBJ2-5, the complete variable domain is DTGVSQNPRHKITKRGQNVTFRCDPISEHNRLYWYRQTLGQGPEFLTYFQNEAQLEKSRLLSDRFSAERPKGSFSTLEIQRTEQGDSAMYLCASSWRGGRETQYFGPGTRLLVL.

This clonotype came up many times. J is TRBJ2-1 and V is TRBV7-3; 8 bases are a match to TRBD1. Trimming took 5 bases from V and 8 from J; bases not matched to a gene: 8. Germline loops: CDR1 SGHTA, CDR2 FQGTGA. This CDR3 comprises 14 residues. CDR3 protein: CASSPWTGSHEQFF. The CDR3, as DNA: TGTGCCAGCAGCCCATGGACAGGGTCCCATGAGCAGTTCTTC.

This clonotype has at least ten counts. The genes are TRBV12-3 or TRBV12-4 and TRBJ1-5; unclear D gene. CDR3 length: 13 residues. Between the trimmed V and J ends, which lost 8 bases and 3 bases, there was a span of 11 bases. The DNA of the CDR3 is TGTGCCAGCGCGCCGGGCGTCAATCAGCCCCAGCATTTT. It translates to CASAPGVNQPQHF.

This clonotype was detected ten times or more. This chain connects TRBV11-2 to TRBJ2-3, with TRBD1 as a possible D gene (5 bases). The CDR3 has 15 residues. Germline V gives CDR1 SGHAT, CDR2 FQNNGV. Deletions cut 5 bases from V and 2 bases from J, with 14 bases between. CDR3 nucleotides: TGTGCCAGCAGCCCCGTGGGGCATCCCACAGATACGCAGTATTTT. This encodes CASSPVGHPTDTQYF.

This chain joins TRBV19 and TRBJ2-5; the match to TRBD1 covers 7 bases. Germline V gene lookup returns CDR1 LNHDA and CDR2 SQIVND (reference sequence). The CDR3 extends over 17 amino acids. Losses at the gene ends were 5 bases for V and 1 base for J; bases not matched to a gene: 13. The CDR3 DNA follows: TGTGCCAGTAGTGTTGCGGACGGGACAGCGCTCCAAGAGACCCAGTACTTC. It yields the protein CASSVADGTALQETQYF.

This clonotype was picked up many times. In nucleotides, the CDR3 is TGCGCCAGCAGCGTAGGGACAGACAATGAGCAGTTCTTC. This codes for CASSVGTDNEQFF. The gene calls are TRBV5-1 and TRBJ2-1, with 7 bases aligning to TRBD1. The CDR3 loop spans 13 amino acids. V lost 4 bases, J lost 5 bases, and 3 bases stayed unmatched. Germline lookup yields CDR1 SGHRS and CDR2 YFSETQ.

This clonotype was seen only a few times. The chain is built from TRBV29-1 and TRBJ2-6; no definite D call. The CDR3 spans 16 residues. Germline V gene data show CDR1 as SQVTM and CDR2 as ANQGSEA. V dropped 5 bases and J dropped 0 bases, with 14 bases sitting between them. CDR3 region: CSVSVFGSSGANVLTF. Written as DNA, the CDR3 is TGCAGCGTTTCGGTTTTTGGAAGCTCTGGGGCCAACGTCCTGACTTTC.

This clonotype was seen at least ten times. The chain carries TRBV7-9 and TRBJ2-2; tentatively, D is TRBD2 (7 bases). This CDR3 is built from 16 residues. V gave up 5 bases and J gave up 5 bases, with 18 bases separating them. Germline V gene sequence: CDR1 SEHNR, CDR2 FQNEAQ (reference sequence). Here the CDR3 DNA reads TGTGCCAGCAGCCCACCGGGGGGCGTAGGGACCGGGGAGCTGTTTTTT. Residues: CASSPPGGVGTGELFF.

With regard to this clonotype: One base away lies a much larger clone, so this may be a sequencing read error. This CDR3 is CASSRPGHDSPLHF. DNA of the CDR3: TGTGCCAGCAGTCGTCCAGGCCATGATTCACCCCTCCACTTT. The chain employs TRBV6-1 and TRBJ1-6, with unresolved D. The germline V gene has CDR1 MNHNS and CDR2 SASEGT. This CDR3 region has 14 residues. Trimming cost V 5 bases and J 8 bases, with 13 bases left between them.

This clonotype was seen more than once but under ten times. This CDR3 fails to terminate in the conserved phenylalanine or tryptophan, so it likely reflects a read error. The rearrangement links TRBV20-1 to TRBJ2-5; 12 bases match TRBD2. From germline, CDR1 is DFQATT and CDR2 SNEGSKA (reference sequence). J lost 5 bases, V lost 4 bases, and 8 bases had no gene match. The CDR3 has 15 residues. Here the CDR3 reads CSATGLAGSSETQYL. The CDR3 nucleotides are TGCAGTGCTACCGGACTAGCGGGGAGCTCGGAGACCCAGTACCTC.

This clonotype came up a few times. The chain joins TRBV11-2 to TRBJ1-4; D remains ambiguous. The length of the CDR3 is 14 residues. Trimming left V 2 bases short and J 0 bases short, with 4 bases between. Germline values: CDR1 SGHAT, CDR2 FQNNGV. CDR3 region: CASSLPPTNEKLFF. For the CDR3, the DNA is TGTGCCAGCAGCTTACCCCCAACTAATGAAAAACTGTTTTTT.

Notes on this clonotype: It is likely a read error: a sequence one base away is far more abundant. This sequence joins TRBV27 and TRBJ2-1, with a possible D match to TRBD1 (7 bases). Germline CDR1 MNHEY, CDR2 SMNVEV (reference sequence). Deletions cut 6 bases from V and 0 bases from J, with 15 bases between. The CDR3 contains 16 residues. CDR3 coding DNA: TGTGCCAGCAGCGAAGCAGGGGGGAGCTCCTACAATGAGCAGTTCTTC. Translating gives CASSEAGGSSYNEQFF.

This clonotype was picked up many times. A read error may account for a junction end that differs from germline. The chain joins TRBV24-1 to TRBJ2-3, with TRBD1 matching over 10 bases. The CDR3 covers 15 residues. CDR1 is KGHDR and CDR2 is SFDVKD in the germline V gene. The CDR3 reads CATNDRGQGTDTQYF. The DNA for the CDR3 is TGTGCCACCAATGATCGGGGACAGGGGACAGATACGCAGTATTTT.

This clonotype was observed many times. J is TRBJ2-3 and V is TRBV24-1; TRBD1 aligns across 8 bases. Germline CDR1 is KGHDR and CDR2 is SFDVKD. The CDR3 is 16 amino acids. V dropped 4 bases and J dropped 4; count of bases not matched to a gene: 9. CDR3 DNA: TGTGCCACCAGTGACAATGGACAGGGCGTCCCAGATACGCAGTATTTT. This translates into CATSDNGQGVPDTQYF.

V is TRBV7-9 and J is TRBJ1-1, with a tentative D call TRBD1 (6 bases). CDR1 SEHNR and CDR2 FQNEAQ come from the germline V gene (reference sequence). The CDR3 sequence is 18 residues long. V was cut by 4 bases and J by 0 bases, with 21 bases left in between. The CDR3 loop reads CASSSPLLRGSVNTEAFF. The CDR3 DNA follows: TGTGCCAGCAGCTCCCCACTCCTCAGGGGCTCGGTGAACACTGAAGCTTTCTTT.

The chain employs TRBV13 and TRBJ2-3, with 10 bases lining up with TRBD2. Germline V gene data show CDR1 as PRHDT and CDR2 as FYEKMQ (reference sequence). This CDR3 region has 17 residues. J lost 1 base, V lost 4 bases, and 8 bases had no gene match. In nucleotides, the CDR3 is TGTGCCAGCAGCTCCCAGCGGGGGGGCCGAGGCACAGATACGCAGTATTTT. This sequence encodes CASSSQRGGRGTDTQYF.